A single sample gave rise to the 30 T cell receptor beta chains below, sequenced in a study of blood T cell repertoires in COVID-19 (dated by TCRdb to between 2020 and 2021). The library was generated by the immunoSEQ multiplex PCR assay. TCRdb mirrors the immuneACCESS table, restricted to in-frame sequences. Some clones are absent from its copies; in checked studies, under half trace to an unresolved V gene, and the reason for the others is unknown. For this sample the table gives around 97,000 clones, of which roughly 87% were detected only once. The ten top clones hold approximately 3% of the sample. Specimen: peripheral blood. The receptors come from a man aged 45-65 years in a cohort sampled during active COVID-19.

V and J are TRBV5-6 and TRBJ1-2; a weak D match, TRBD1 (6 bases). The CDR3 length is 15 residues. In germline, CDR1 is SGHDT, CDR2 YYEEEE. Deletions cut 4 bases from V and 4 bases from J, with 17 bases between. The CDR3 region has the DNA TGTGCCAGCAGCCCCCGGGAAGGGGGATTCTATGGCTACACCTTC. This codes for CASSPREGGFYGYTF.

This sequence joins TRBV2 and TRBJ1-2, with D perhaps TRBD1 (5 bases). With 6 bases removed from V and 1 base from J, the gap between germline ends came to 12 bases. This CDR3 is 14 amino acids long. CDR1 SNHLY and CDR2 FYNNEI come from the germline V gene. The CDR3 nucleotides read TGTGCCAGCAGCGCGGGACGGCTTAACTATGGCTACACCTTC. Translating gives CASSAGRLNYGYTF.

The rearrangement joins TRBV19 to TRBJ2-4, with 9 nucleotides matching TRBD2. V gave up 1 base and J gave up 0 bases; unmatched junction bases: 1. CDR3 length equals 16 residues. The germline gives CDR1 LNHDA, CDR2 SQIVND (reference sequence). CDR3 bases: TGTGCCAGTAGTATAGGACTAGCGGCAGCCAAAAACATTCAGTACTTC. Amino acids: CASSIGLAAAKNIQYF.

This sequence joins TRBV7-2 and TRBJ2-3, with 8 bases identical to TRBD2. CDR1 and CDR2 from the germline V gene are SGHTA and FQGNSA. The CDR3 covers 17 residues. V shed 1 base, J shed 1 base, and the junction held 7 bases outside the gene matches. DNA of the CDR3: TGTGCCAGCAGCTTAGGTCGGGGGACTAGGGGCACAGATACGCAGTATTTT. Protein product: CASSLGRGTRGTDTQYF.

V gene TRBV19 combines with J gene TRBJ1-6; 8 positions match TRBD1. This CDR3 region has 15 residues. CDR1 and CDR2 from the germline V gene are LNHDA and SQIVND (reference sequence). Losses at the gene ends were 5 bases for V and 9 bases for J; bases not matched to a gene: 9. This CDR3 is CASSARGQGGSPLHF. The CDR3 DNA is TGTGCCAGTAGTGCAAGAGGACAGGGTGGTTCACCCCTCCACTTT.

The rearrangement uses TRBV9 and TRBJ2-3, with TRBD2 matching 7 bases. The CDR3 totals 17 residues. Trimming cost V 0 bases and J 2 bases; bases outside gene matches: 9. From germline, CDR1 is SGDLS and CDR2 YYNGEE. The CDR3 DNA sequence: TGTGCCAGCAGCGTAGCGGCGTTGCGGGGGAACACAGATACGCAGTATTTT. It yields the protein CASSVAALRGNTDTQYF.

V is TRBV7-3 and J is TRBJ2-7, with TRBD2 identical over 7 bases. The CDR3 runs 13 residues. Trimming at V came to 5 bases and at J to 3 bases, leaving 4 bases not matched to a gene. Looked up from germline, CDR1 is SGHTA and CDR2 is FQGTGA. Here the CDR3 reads CASSTRGGYEQYF. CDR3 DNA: TGTGCCAGCAGCACGCGCGGGGGCTACGAGCAGTACTTC.

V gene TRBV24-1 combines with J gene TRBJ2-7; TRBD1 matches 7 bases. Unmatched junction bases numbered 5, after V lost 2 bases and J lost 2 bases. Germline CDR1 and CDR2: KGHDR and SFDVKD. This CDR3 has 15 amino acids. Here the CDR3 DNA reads TGTGCCACCAGTGATTCCCGGACAGGCCCCTACGAGCAGTACTTC. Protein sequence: CATSDSRTGPYEQYF.

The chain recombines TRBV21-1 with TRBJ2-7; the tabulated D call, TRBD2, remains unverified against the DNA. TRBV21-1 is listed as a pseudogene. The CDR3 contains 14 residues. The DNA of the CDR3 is TGTGCCAGCACCACGACTAGCGGGGACTACGAGCAGTACGTC. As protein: CASTTTSGDYEQYV.

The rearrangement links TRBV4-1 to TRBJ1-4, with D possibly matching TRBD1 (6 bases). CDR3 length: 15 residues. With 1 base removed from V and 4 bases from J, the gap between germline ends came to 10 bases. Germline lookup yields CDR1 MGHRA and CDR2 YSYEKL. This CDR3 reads CASSQAPGDNEKLFF. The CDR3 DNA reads TGCGCCAGCAGCCAAGCGCCAGGGGATAATGAAAAACTGTTTTTT.

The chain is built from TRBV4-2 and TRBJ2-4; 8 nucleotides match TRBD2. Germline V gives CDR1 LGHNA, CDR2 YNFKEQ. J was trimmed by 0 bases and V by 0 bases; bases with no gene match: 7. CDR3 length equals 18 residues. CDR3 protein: CASSQESASGLAKNIQYF. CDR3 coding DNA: TGTGCCAGCAGCCAAGAATCGGCTAGCGGGCTAGCCAAAAACATTCAGTACTTC.

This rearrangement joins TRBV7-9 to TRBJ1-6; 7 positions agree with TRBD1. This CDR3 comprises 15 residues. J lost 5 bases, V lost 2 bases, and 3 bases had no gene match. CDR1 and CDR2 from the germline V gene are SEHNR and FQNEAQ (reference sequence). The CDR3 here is CASSLYGTDNSPLHF. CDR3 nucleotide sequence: TGTGCCAGCAGCTTATACGGGACAGATAATTCACCCCTCCACTTT.

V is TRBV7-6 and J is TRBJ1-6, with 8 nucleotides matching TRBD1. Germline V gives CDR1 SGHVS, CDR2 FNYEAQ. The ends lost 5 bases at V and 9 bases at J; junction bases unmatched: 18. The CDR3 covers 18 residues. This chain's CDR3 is CASSRFIQGEDSGSPLHF. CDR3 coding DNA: TGTGCCAGCAGCCGCTTCATACAGGGGGAGGATTCAGGTTCACCCCTCCACTTT.

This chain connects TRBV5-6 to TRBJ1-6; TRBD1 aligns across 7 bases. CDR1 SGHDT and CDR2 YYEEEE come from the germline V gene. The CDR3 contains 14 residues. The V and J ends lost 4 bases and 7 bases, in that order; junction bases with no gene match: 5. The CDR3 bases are TGTGCCAGCAGCCGAGGGGGCGGGAATTCACCCCTCCACTTT. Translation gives CASSRGGGNSPLHF.

This CDR3 reads CACRTDYNSPLHF. The CDR3 DNA follows: TGTGCCTGTCGTACAGACTATAATTCACCCCTCCACTTT. V is TRBV6-5 and J is TRBJ1-6; D is undetermined. CDR1 is MNHEY, CDR2 SVGAGI, per germline. V lost 11 bases and J lost 3, with 11 bases in between. The CDR3 covers 13 residues.

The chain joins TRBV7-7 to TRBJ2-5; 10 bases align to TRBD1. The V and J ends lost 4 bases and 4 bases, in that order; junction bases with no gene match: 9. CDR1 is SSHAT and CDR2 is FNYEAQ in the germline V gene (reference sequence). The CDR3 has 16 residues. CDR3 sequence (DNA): TGTGCCAGCAGCTCGGGGACAGGGGCCCGGGCAGAGACCCAGTACTTC. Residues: CASSSGTGARAETQYF.

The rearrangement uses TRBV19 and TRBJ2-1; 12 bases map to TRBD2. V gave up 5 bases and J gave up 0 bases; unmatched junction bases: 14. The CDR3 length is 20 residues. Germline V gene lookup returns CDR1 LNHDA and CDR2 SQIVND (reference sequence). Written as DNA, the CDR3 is TGTGCCAGTAGTCCTCAAATCCCGGGACTAGCGGGTATCTCCTACAATGAGCAGTTCTTC. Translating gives CASSPQIPGLAGISYNEQFF.

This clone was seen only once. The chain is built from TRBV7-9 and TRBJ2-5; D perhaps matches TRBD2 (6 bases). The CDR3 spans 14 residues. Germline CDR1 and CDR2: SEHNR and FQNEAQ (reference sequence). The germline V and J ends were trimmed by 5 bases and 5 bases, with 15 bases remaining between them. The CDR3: CASSRGTVLETQYF. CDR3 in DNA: TGTGCCAGCAGCCGGGGGACTGTTTTGGAGACCCAGTACTTC.

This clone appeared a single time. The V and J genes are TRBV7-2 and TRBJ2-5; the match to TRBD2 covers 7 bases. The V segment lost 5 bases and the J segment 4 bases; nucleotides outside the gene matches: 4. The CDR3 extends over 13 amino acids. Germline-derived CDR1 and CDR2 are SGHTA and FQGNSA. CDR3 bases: TGTGCCAGCAGCCGACTAGCATCAGAGACCCAGTACTTC. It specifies CASSRLASETQYF.

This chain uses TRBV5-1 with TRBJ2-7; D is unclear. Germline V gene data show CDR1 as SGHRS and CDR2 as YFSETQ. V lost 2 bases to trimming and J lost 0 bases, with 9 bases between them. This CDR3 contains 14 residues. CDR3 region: CASSFESPSYEQYV. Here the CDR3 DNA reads TGCGCCAGCAGCTTCGAGTCACCCTCCTACGAGCAGTACGTC.

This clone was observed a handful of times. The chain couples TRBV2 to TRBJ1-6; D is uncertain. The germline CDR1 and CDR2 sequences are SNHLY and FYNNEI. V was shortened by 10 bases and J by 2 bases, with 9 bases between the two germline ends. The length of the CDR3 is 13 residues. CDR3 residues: CATYSTYNSPLHF. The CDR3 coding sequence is TGTGCCACCTACAGTACCTATAATTCACCCCTCCACTTT.

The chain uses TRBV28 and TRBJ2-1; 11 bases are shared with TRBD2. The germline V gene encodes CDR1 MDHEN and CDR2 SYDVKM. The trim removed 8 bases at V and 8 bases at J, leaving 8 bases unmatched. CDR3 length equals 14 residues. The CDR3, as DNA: TGTGCCAGCGGGTCTAGCGGGGGGTTAGATGAGCAGTTCTTC. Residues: CASGSSGGLDEQFF.

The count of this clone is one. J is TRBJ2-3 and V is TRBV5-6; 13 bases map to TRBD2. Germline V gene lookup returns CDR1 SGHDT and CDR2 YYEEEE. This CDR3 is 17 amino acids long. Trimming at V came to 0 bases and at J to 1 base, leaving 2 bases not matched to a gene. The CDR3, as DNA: TGTGCCAGCAGCTTGGGGACTAGCGGGGGCCGCACAGATACGCAGTATTTT. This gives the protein CASSLGTSGGRTDTQYF.

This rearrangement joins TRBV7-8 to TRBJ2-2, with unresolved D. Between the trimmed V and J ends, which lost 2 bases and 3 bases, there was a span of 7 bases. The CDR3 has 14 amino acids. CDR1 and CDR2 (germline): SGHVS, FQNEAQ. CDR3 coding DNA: TGTGCCAGCAGCTTACGTCCAGACACCGGGGAGCTGTTTTTT. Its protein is CASSLRPDTGELFF.

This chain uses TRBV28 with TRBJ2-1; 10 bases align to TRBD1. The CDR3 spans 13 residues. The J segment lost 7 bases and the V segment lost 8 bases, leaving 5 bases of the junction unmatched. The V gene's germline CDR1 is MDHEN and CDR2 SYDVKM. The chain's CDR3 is CASADRGRNEQFF. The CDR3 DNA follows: TGTGCCAGCGCTGACAGGGGGCGGAATGAGCAGTTCTTC.

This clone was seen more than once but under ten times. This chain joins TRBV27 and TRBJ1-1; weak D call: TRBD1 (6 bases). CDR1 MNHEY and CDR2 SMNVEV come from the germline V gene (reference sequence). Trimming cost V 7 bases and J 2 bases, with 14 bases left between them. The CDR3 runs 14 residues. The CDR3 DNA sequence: TGTGCCAGCAACGTACAGGGACCTAACACTGAAGCTTTCTTT. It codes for CASNVQGPNTEAFF.

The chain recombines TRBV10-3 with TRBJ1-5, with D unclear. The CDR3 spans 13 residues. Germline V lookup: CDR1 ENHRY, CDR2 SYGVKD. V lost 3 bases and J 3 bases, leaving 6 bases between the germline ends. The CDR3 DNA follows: TGTGCCATCAGTGAATTAGACAATCAGCCCCAGCATTTT. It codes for CAISELDNQPQHF.

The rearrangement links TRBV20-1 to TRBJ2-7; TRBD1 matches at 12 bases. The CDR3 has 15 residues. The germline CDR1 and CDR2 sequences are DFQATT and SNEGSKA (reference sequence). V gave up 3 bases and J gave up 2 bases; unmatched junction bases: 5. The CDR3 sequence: CSASIGTGGAYEQYV. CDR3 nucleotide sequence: TGCAGTGCTAGTATTGGGACAGGGGGCGCCTACGAGCAGTACGTC.

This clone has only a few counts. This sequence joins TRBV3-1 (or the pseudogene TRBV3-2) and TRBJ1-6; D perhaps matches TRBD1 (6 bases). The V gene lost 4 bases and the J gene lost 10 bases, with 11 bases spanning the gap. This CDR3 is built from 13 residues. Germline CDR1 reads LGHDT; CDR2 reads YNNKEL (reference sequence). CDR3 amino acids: CASSRDILSPLHF. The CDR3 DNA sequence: TGTGCCAGCAGCCGGGACATACTCTCACCCCTCCACTTT.

The CDR3 protein is CASSLEPSGAITDTQYF. CDR3 nucleotide sequence: TGCGCCAGCAGCTTGGAACCTAGCGGGGCGATCACAGATACGCAGTATTTT. The rearrangement uses TRBV5-1 and TRBJ2-3; 9 nucleotides align to TRBD2. CDR1 is SGHRS, CDR2 YFSETQ, per germline. The CDR3 contains 17 residues. V lost 0 bases and J lost 2; bases outside the gene matches: 7.